Presented here are 21 T cell receptor beta chains from one specimen sequenced in a study of control samples from healthy donors and cancer patients. Data came from immunoSEQ multiplex PCR; TCRdb stores just in-frame clones and leaves some out. This table has under 90,000 clones, approximately 92% appearing once. Specimen: blood. The receptors shown here come from a woman aged 60 to 75 in good health.

V usage is TRBV5-1 and J usage is TRBJ2-1, with D hard to call. In germline, CDR1 is SGHRS, CDR2 YFSETQ. The CDR3 length is 14 residues. Trimming cost V 0 bases and J 5 bases, with 9 bases left between them. CDR3 amino acids: CASSLALGNNEQFF. The CDR3 coding sequence is TGCGCCAGCAGCTTGGCCCTAGGGAACAATGAGCAGTTCTTC.

The chain has TRBV6-1 and TRBJ1-6; no definite D call. The V and J ends lost 0 bases and 7 bases respectively, with 10 bases between them. The germline V gene encodes CDR1 MNHNS and CDR2 SASEGT. The length of the CDR3 is 15 residues. CDR3 in DNA: TGTGCCAGCAGTGAAGCGTCACTGTCGAATTCACCCCTCCACTTT. It is translated as CASSEASLSNSPLHF.

The chain has TRBV2 and TRBJ1-5; D ambiguous. The CDR3 runs to 11 residues. V was trimmed by 7 bases and J by 9 bases, leaving 10 bases between them. Germline V gives CDR1 SNHLY, CDR2 FYNNEI. The CDR3 DNA reads as TGTGCCAGCACTACCCGGGGGCCCCAGCATTTT. Residues: CASTTRGPQHF.

The CDR3 protein is CASSLARGGNTIYF. DNA of the CDR3: TGTGCCAGCAGCTTAGCGCGGGGAGGAAACACCATATATTTT. The V call is TRBV7-2, the J call TRBJ1-3; no firm D call. Trimming removed 0 bases at V and 4 bases at J, with 7 bases between. Germline CDR1 and CDR2: SGHTA and FQGNSA. The CDR3 spans 14 residues.

The rearrangement uses TRBV28 and TRBJ1-3; perhaps TRBD1 as D (6 bases). Germline V gene lookup returns CDR1 MDHEN and CDR2 SYDVKM. Trimming removed 2 bases at V and 2 bases at J, with 10 bases between. This CDR3 is 15 amino acids long. The CDR3, as DNA: TGTGCCAGCAGTTTAGCACAGGGAGCTGGAAACACCATATATTTT. Translation: CASSLAQGAGNTIYF.

V gene TRBV28 combines with J gene TRBJ1-1; 7 positions agree with TRBD1. J gave up 4 bases and V 2 bases, and 4 bases lay outside the gene matches. The CDR3 totals 14 residues. The V gene's germline CDR1 is MDHEN and CDR2 SYDVKM. The CDR3 region has the DNA TGTGCCAGCAGTTTACAGGGGGTTGGCACTGAAGCTTTCTTT. Protein: CASSLQGVGTEAFF. Full variable domain (remainder filled in from reference TRBV28 and TRBJ1-1): DVKVTQSSRYLVKRTGEKVFLECVQDMDHENMFWYRQDPGLGLRLIYFSYDVKMKEKGDIPEGYSVSREKKERFSLILESASTNQTSMYLCASSLQGVGTEAFFGQGTRLTVV.

The gene calls are TRBV5-6 and TRBJ2-7; a weak D match, TRBD2 (6 bases). Germline V gene data show CDR1 as SGHDT and CDR2 as YYEEEE. The CDR3 consists of 13 residues. Trimming left V 2 bases short and J 3 bases short, with 9 bases between. This CDR3 reads CASSFWGVYEQYF. DNA for the CDR3: TGTGCCAGCAGCTTCTGGGGGGTCTACGAGCAGTACTTC.

This clone was detected only once. The chain carries TRBV19 and TRBJ2-7, with 10 bases fitting TRBD1. Germline V gene lookup returns CDR1 LNHDA and CDR2 SQIVND (reference sequence). The CDR3 has 16 residues. With V trimmed by 5 bases and J by 1 base, 8 bases remained unmatched. For the CDR3, the DNA is TGTGCCAGTAGTCCATACGGGACAGGGGCATCCTACGAGCAGTACTTC. It specifies CASSPYGTGASYEQYF.

This chain joins TRBV5-8 and TRBJ2-7; D might be TRBD2 (5 bases). Trimming removed 0 bases at V and 3 bases at J, with 7 bases between. CDR3 length: 13 amino acids. The germline V gene has CDR1 SGHTS and CDR2 YDEGEE. The CDR3 DNA reads as TGTGCCAGCAGCTTGGGCCGGGACTACGAGCAGTACTTC. As protein: CASSLGRDYEQYF.

V gene TRBV20-1 combines with J gene TRBJ2-7, with D perhaps assigned TRBD1 or TRBD2 (5 bases each). CDR3 size: 15 residues. The V and J ends lost 6 bases and 4 bases respectively, with 22 bases between them. Germline CDR1 reads DFQATT; CDR2 reads SNEGSKA (reference sequence). CDR3 sequence reads: CSASRGRAGVYEQYF. CDR3 sequence (DNA): TGCAGTGCCAGTCGGGGCCGGGCTGGCGTGTACGAGCAGTACTTC.

This clone was recorded a few times. The chain combines TRBV27 with TRBJ2-3, with TRBD2 matching over 8 bases. V lost 8 bases to trimming and J lost 3 bases; unmatched junction nucleotides: 13. The germline CDR1 and CDR2 sequences are MNHEY and SMNVEV (reference sequence). CDR3 length: 16 residues. The chain's CDR3 is CASYSQAGVLTDTQYF. In DNA, the CDR3 is TGTGCCAGCTATAGTCAAGCGGGAGTTTTGACAGATACGCAGTATTTT.

J is TRBJ2-3 and V is TRBV29-1, with 9 bases lining up with TRBD1. With 8 bases clipped from V and 5 bases from J, the junction kept 11 bases outside the gene matches. The germline CDR1 and CDR2 sequences are SQVTM and ANQGSEA. The length of the CDR3 is 14 residues. CDR3 coding DNA: TGCAGCACCACAGGGGGCGTTGGGGGAGATACGCAGTATTTT. This encodes CSTTGGVGGDTQYF.

The chain has TRBV2 and TRBJ1-1; 7 bases fit TRBD1. The V gene's germline CDR1 is SNHLY and CDR2 FYNNEI. This CDR3 contains 14 residues. The V gene end was trimmed by 7 bases and the J gene end by 1 base; junction bases not matched to a gene: 6. The CDR3 is CASTLTGKNTEAFF. CDR3 DNA sequence: TGTGCCAGCACCCTGACAGGGAAGAACACTGAAGCTTTCTTT.

V and J are TRBV14 and TRBJ2-3; D gene ambiguous. CDR1 and CDR2 (germline): SGHDN, FVKESK. V dropped 6 bases and J dropped 2 bases, with 9 bases sitting between them. The CDR3 consists of 13 residues. The DNA for the CDR3 is TGTGCCAGCAGGAAACAAGTCACAGATACGCAGTATTTT. Translation: CASRKQVTDTQYF.

V gene TRBV25-1 combines with J gene TRBJ2-1; D unclear. The CDR3 totals 17 residues. Germline CDR1 reads MGHDK; CDR2 reads SYGVNS. The V end was cut by 5 bases, the J end by 1 base, with 18 bases between. The CDR3 DNA reads TGTGCCAGCAGTTCTTTAGGGCGCACTCAATCCTACAATGAGCAGTTCTTC. Its translation: CASSSLGRTQSYNEQFF.

This clone was seen only once. The chain carries TRBV6-5 and TRBJ2-7, with 8 bases fitting TRBD2. V lost 6 bases to trimming and J lost 4 bases; unmatched junction nucleotides: 11. The germline V gene has CDR1 MNHEY and CDR2 SVGAGI. The CDR3 extends over 15 amino acids. CDR3 in amino acids: CASSPTGTSGYEQYF. DNA for the CDR3: TGTGCCAGCAGCCCAACCGGGACTAGTGGATACGAGCAGTACTTC.

The chain couples TRBV29-1 to TRBJ1-1, with 7 bases that match TRBD1. The germline gives CDR1 SQVTM, CDR2 ANQGSEA. The length of the CDR3 is 13 residues. Trimming removed 6 bases from V and 4 bases from J; junction bases left unmatched: 8. CDR3 sequence reads: CSVRDSRGTEAFF. The CDR3 nucleotides are TGCAGCGTGCGGGACAGTAGGGGCACTGAAGCTTTCTTT.

V gene TRBV25-1 combines with J gene TRBJ2-1; weak D call: TRBD2 (5 bases). V was pared by 4 bases and J by 7 bases, with 14 bases between. CDR1 is MGHDK and CDR2 is SYGVNS in the germline V gene. The CDR3 consists of 14 residues. CDR3: CASSAPGSRNEQFF. DNA of the CDR3: TGTGCCAGCAGTGCGCCGGGATCGAGGAATGAGCAGTTCTTC. The whole variable domain, remainder taken from reference TRBV25-1 and TRBJ2-1, is EADIYQTPRYLVIGTGKKITLECSQTMGHDKMYWYQQDPGMELHLIHYSYGVNSTEKGDLSSESTVSRIRTEHFPLTLESARPSHTSQYLCASSAPGSRNEQFFGPGTRLTVL.

The J gene is TRBJ1-1, the V gene TRBV6-2 or TRBV6-3; D is unclear. CDR1 is MNHEY and CDR2 is SVGEGT in the germline V gene. V lost 0 bases, J lost 3 bases, and 8 bases lay in between. The CDR3 consists of 14 residues. The CDR3 spells CASSYSSGYTEAFF. CDR3 in DNA: TGTGCCAGCAGTTACTCGAGCGGGTACACTGAAGCTTTCTTT.

The genes are TRBV12-3 or TRBV12-4 and TRBJ2-1; no clear D gene. V was pared by 5 bases and J by 9 bases, with 11 bases between. The CDR3 spans 12 residues. The CDR3 sequence: CASSRLIPEQFF. CDR3 sequence (DNA): TGTGCCAGCAGTAGATTAATACCTGAGCAGTTCTTC.

The chain uses TRBV7-3 and TRBJ2-1; 9 bases agree with TRBD2. V was clipped by 0 bases and J by 7 bases; unmatched bases: 4. This CDR3 is built from 15 residues. Germline V lookup: CDR1 SGHTA, CDR2 FQGTGA. The CDR3 is CASSLTSGRLNEQFF. The CDR3 DNA follows: TGTGCCAGCAGCTTAACTAGCGGGAGATTAAATGAGCAGTTCTTC.